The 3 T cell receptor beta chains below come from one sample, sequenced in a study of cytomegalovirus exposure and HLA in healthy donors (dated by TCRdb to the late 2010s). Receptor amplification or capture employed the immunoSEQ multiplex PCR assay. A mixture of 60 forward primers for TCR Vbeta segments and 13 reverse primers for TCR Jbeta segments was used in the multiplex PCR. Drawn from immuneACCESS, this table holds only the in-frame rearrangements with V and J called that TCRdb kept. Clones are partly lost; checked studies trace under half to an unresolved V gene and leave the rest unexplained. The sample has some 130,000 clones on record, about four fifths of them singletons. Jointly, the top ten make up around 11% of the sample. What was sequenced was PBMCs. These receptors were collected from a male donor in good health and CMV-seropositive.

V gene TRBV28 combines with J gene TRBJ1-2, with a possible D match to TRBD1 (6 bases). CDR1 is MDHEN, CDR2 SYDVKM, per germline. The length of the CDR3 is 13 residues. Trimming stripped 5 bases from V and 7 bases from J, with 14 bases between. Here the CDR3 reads CASSLRTDLGYTF. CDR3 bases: TGTGCCAGCAGTCTAAGGACAGATCTTGGCTACACCTTC.

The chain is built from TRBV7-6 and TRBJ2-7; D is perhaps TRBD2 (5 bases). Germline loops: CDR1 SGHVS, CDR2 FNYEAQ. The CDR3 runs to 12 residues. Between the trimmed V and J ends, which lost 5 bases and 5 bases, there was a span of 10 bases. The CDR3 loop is CASSPTGDEQYF. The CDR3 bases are TGTGCCAGCAGCCCCACCGGGGACGAGCAGTACTTC.

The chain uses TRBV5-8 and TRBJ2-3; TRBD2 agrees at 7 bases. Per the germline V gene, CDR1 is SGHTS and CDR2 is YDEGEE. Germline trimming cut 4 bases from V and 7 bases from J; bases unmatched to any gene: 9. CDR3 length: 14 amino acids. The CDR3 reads CASSPRGEGYTQYF. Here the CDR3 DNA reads TGTGCCAGCAGCCCCCGAGGGGAGGGGTATACGCAGTATTTT. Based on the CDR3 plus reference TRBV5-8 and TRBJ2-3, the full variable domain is EAGVTQSPTHLIKTRGQQATLRCSPISGHTSVYWYQQALGLGLQFLLWYDEGEERNRGNFPPRFSGRQFPNYSSELNVNALELEDSALYLCASSPRGEGYTQYFGPGTRLTVL.